The next 16 T cell receptor beta chains were all read from a single sample in a study of shared clonotypes between healthy human individuals. Here immunoSEQ multiplex PCR was the method, and the copy in TCRdb shows in-frame clones only, minus some. The sample shows around 600,000 clones, approximately 95% of them seen only once. Terminally differentiated effector memory CD45RA+ cells were excluded from the naive CD8 cells, which were CD45RO-negative and positively selected for CCR7. Sample: naive CD8+ T cells sorted from blood. The receptor source for this set is a woman between 25 and 40 years old in good health.

J is TRBJ2-7 and V is TRBV11-2; D not certain. The germline CDR1 and CDR2 sequences are SGHAT and FQNNGV. The V end was cut by 5 bases, the J end by 6 bases, with 8 bases between. CDR3 length: 11 residues. CDR3 nucleotide sequence: TGTGCCAGCAGCCCCGGAGCCGAGCAGTACTTC. This sequence encodes CASSPGAEQYF.

V is TRBV2 and J is TRBJ2-1, with 7 bases lining up with TRBD1. Germline V lookup: CDR1 SNHLY, CDR2 FYNNEI. V dropped 7 bases and J dropped 12; count of bases not matched to a gene: 12. This CDR3 has 13 residues. The chain's CDR3 is CASIPGQGDGQFF. For the CDR3, the DNA is TGTGCCAGCATTCCGGGGCAGGGGGATGGGCAGTTCTTC.

The V call is TRBV7-9, the J call TRBJ1-1, with D unresolved. The germline V and J ends were trimmed by 5 bases and 8 bases, with 15 bases remaining between them. CDR3 length: 13 amino acids. CDR1 SEHNR and CDR2 FQNEAQ come from the germline V gene (reference sequence). The CDR3: CASSAVLSDEAFF. The DNA for the CDR3 is TGTGCCAGCAGCGCGGTACTCTCGGACGAAGCTTTCTTT.

This rearrangement joins TRBV19 to TRBJ2-7; D not certain. This CDR3 is 14 amino acids long. The ends were cut back, 3 bases at V and 7 bases at J, with 16 bases in the middle. The germline CDR1 and CDR2 sequences are LNHDA and SQIVND (reference sequence). In DNA form, the CDR3 reads TGTGCCAGTAGTATGGGTACGGTAGCTGTGGAGCAGTACTTC. It yields the protein CASSMGTVAVEQYF.

The J gene is TRBJ1-3, the V gene TRBV2; D call uncertain. CDR1 and CDR2 (germline): SNHLY, FYNNEI. Trimming removed 6 bases from V and 4 bases from J, with 10 bases in between. The CDR3 extends over 13 amino acids. This chain's CDR3 is CASSLGPGNTIYF. The CDR3, as DNA: TGTGCCAGCAGCCTAGGTCCGGGAAACACCATATATTTT.

The sample holds one count of this clone. This chain uses TRBV7-9 with TRBJ2-7; a possible D gene is TRBD2 (7 bases). V lost 2 bases and J 4 bases, leaving 12 bases between the germline ends. The germline gives CDR1 SEHNR, CDR2 FQNEAQ (reference sequence). CDR3 length: 14 amino acids. The CDR3 nucleotides are TGTGCCAGCAGCTTATCAGGGGAGGGTTACGAGCAGTACTTC. Translation: CASSLSGEGYEQYF.

The chain recombines TRBV19 with TRBJ2-3; 8 nucleotides agree with TRBD2. V lost 7 bases, J lost 0 bases, and 9 bases stayed unmatched. The CDR3 has 16 amino acids. CDR1 LNHDA and CDR2 SQIVND come from the germline V gene (reference sequence). The chain's CDR3 is CASTAGVKRSTDTQYF. Written as DNA, the CDR3 is TGTGCCAGTACAGCGGGAGTAAAGCGGAGCACAGATACGCAGTATTTT.

As regards this clone: The identical CDR3 is also encoded by other nucleotide sequences in the sample. J is TRBJ2-5 and V is TRBV15; TRBD2 might be the D (5 bases). Trimming shortened V by 6 bases and J by 5 bases, and 10 bases separated the two germline ends. This CDR3 spans 12 amino acids. Germline CDR1 LNHNV, CDR2 YYDKDF (reference sequence). The CDR3 is CATSRGGETQYF. CDR3 DNA sequence: TGTGCCACCAGTCGCGGCGGGGAGACCCAGTACTTC. Combining the CDR3 with reference TRBV15 and TRBJ2-5 gives the whole variable domain DAMVIQNPRYQVTQFGKPVTLSCSQTLNHNVMYWYQQKSSQAPKLLFHYYDKDFNNEADTPDNFQSRRPNTSFCFLDIRSPGLGDTAMYLCATSRGGETQYFGPGTRLLVL.

The chain joins TRBV28 to TRBJ2-7; D gene ambiguous. The CDR3 is made up of 14 amino acids. Trimming removed 0 bases from V and 0 bases from J, with 6 bases in between. Germline V gene lookup returns CDR1 MDHEN and CDR2 SYDVKM. CDR3 protein: CASSLWESSYEQYF. The CDR3 DNA follows: TGTGCCAGCAGTTTATGGGAGAGCTCCTACGAGCAGTACTTC.

This clone is a singleton in its sample. The CDR3: CASSLWSGQGLLTETQYF. The CDR3 coding sequence is TGTGCCAGCAGTTTATGGTCGGGACAGGGATTATTAACAGAGACCCAGTACTTC. The chain is built from TRBV27 and TRBJ2-5; 9 nucleotides match TRBD1. This CDR3 comprises 18 residues. The V segment lost 1 base and the J segment 4 bases; nucleotides outside the gene matches: 13. In germline, CDR1 is MNHEY, CDR2 SMNVEV (reference sequence).

The chain is built from TRBV5-1 and TRBJ2-1; the match to TRBD1 covers 7 bases. Trimming cost V 2 bases and J 0 bases; bases outside gene matches: 8. The germline V gene has CDR1 SGHRS and CDR2 YFSETQ. The CDR3 runs 17 residues. In DNA, the CDR3 is TGCGCCAGCAGCTTAGAGGGGGCCTTTCACTCCTACAATGAGCAGTTCTTC. Protein: CASSLEGAFHSYNEQFF.

V is TRBV27 and J is TRBJ1-1, with 7 bases aligning to TRBD1. Germline loops: CDR1 MNHEY, CDR2 SMNVEV (reference sequence). Losses at the gene ends were 6 bases for V and 3 bases for J; bases not matched to a gene: 7. This CDR3 region has 14 residues. CDR3 region: CASSINRGDTEAFF. As DNA, the CDR3 is TGTGCCAGCAGCATTAACAGGGGAGACACTGAAGCTTTCTTT.

On this clone: Distinct nucleotide sequences in the sample also encode this CDR3. This chain connects TRBV27 to TRBJ2-7, with TRBD1 matching 8 bases. The CDR3 spans 14 residues. The V gene's germline CDR1 is MNHEY and CDR2 SMNVEV (reference sequence). V lost 6 bases and J lost 3; bases outside the gene matches: 7. The CDR3 loop is CASSAGQGGYEQYF. CDR3 DNA sequence: TGTGCCAGCAGCGCCGGACAGGGTGGCTACGAGCAGTACTTC.

V usage is TRBV2 and J usage is TRBJ1-5, with D unresolved. The CDR3 runs 13 residues. The germline V gene has CDR1 SNHLY and CDR2 FYNNEI. V dropped 4 bases and J dropped 0 bases, with 4 bases sitting between them. DNA of the CDR3: TGTGCCAGCAGTGGCTATAGCAATCAGCCCCAGCATTTT. Protein product: CASSGYSNQPQHF.

The chain has TRBV19 and TRBJ2-5; 7 nucleotides line up with TRBD1. The DNA end favors TRBJ2-7, so the J call may be wrong. This CDR3 is 15 amino acids long. CDR1 is LNHDA, CDR2 SQIVND, per germline (reference sequence). CDR3 protein: CASSPGQTSSYEQYF. In DNA form, the CDR3 reads TGTGCCAGTAGCCCGGGACAGACGAGCTCCTACGAGCAGTACTTC.

The chain combines TRBV15 with TRBJ2-5, with TRBD2 as a possible D gene (5 bases). The V gene lost 0 bases and the J gene lost 8 bases, with 10 bases spanning the gap. CDR3 length: 13 amino acids. Germline V gene data show CDR1 as LNHNV and CDR2 as YYDKDF (reference sequence). The DNA for the CDR3 is TGTGCCACCAGCAGAGATTTCGGGGATACCCAGTACTTC. It encodes CATSRDFGDTQYF.